What follows are 14 T cell receptor beta chains derived from one specimen sequenced in a study of cytomegalovirus exposure and HLA in healthy donors. The PCR was carried out with 60 Vbeta primers and 13 Jbeta primers. The method was immunoSEQ multiplex PCR; TCRdb's version includes in-frame clones alone and lacks a portion of them. The sample records more than 85,000 clones, about 76% being singletons. Input material: PBMCs. Receptors were obtained from a woman aged 25-40 years in good health and CMV-seronegative.

This clone was counted only a few times. The chain joins TRBV7-6 to TRBJ2-1; D is ambiguous. This CDR3 is built from 15 residues. V was pared by 5 bases and J by 0 bases, with 11 bases between. From germline, CDR1 is SGHVS and CDR2 FNYEAQ. CDR3 sequence: CASSPEDRSYNEQFF. Written as DNA, the CDR3 is TGTGCCAGCAGCCCCGAGGATCGCTCCTACAATGAGCAGTTCTTC.

This rearrangement joins TRBV6-1 to TRBJ2-3; D possibly corresponds to TRBD2 (6 bases). The CDR3 has 14 amino acids. Per germline, CDR1 MNHNS and CDR2 SASEGT. V was pared by 8 bases and J by 2 bases, with 14 bases between. CDR3 sequence (DNA): TGTGCCAGCCATCTAGGGACTCTCACAGATACGCAGTATTTT. Encoded protein: CASHLGTLTDTQYF.

With respect to this clone: The sample carries other DNA sequences with the same CDR3. The rearrangement uses TRBV7-9 and TRBJ1-3; D uncertain. The germline V and J ends were trimmed by 6 bases and 4 bases, with 10 bases remaining between them. The CDR3 covers 13 residues. Germline CDR1 and CDR2: SEHNR and FQNEAQ (reference sequence). Here the CDR3 DNA reads TGTGCCAGCAGTCTGCGCAGGGGAAACACCATATATTTT. This encodes CASSLRRGNTIYF. Complete variable domain (other parts from reference TRBV7-9 and TRBJ1-3): DTGVSQNPRHKITKRGQNVTFRCDPISEHNRLYWYRQTLGQGPEFLTYFQNEAQLEKSRLLSDRFSAERPKGSFSTLEIQRTEQGDSAMYLCASSLRRGNTIYFGEGSWLTVV.

The genes are TRBV9 and TRBJ2-2; 10 nucleotides match TRBD1. J gave up 6 bases and V 7 bases, and 6 bases lay outside the gene matches. Per germline, CDR1 SGDLS and CDR2 YYNGEE. This CDR3 contains 14 residues. For the CDR3, the DNA is TGTGCCAGCGGGACAGGGGCCGGGGCCGGGGAGCTGTTTTTT. It translates to CASGTGAGAGELFF.

This clone was seen a few times. The chain recombines TRBV10-2 with TRBJ2-5, with a tentative D call TRBD2 (6 bases). In germline, CDR1 is WSHSY, CDR2 SAAADI. The V and J ends lost 8 bases and 2 bases respectively, with 15 bases between them. The CDR3 extends over 14 amino acids. This chain's CDR3 is CASGNAGTQETQYF. Here the CDR3 DNA reads TGCGCCAGCGGTAACGCGGGAACACAAGAGACCCAGTACTTC.

The chain couples TRBV27 to TRBJ1-5; 7 bases align to TRBD1. Germline-derived CDR1 and CDR2 are MNHEY and SMNVEV (reference sequence). This CDR3 contains 12 residues. The V gene end was trimmed by 8 bases and the J gene end by 3 bases; junction bases not matched to a gene: 1. The CDR3 coding sequence is TGTGCCAGCGGGACAGTCAATCAGCCCCAGCATTTT. Translating gives CASGTVNQPQHF.

This clone was seen only a few times. V usage is TRBV11-2 and J usage is TRBJ2-1; perhaps TRBD2 as D (5 bases). Germline V CDR1 and CDR2: SGHAT, FQNNGV. V was trimmed by 2 bases and J by 6 bases, leaving 11 bases between them. The CDR3 runs to 14 residues. The CDR3 spells CASSLSGNSNEQFF. The CDR3 coding sequence is TGTGCCAGCAGCTTATCCGGGAATTCCAATGAGCAGTTCTTC.

This clone was picked up one time. V is TRBV7-2 and J is TRBJ2-7; 9 bases are a match to TRBD1. CDR1 is SGHTA, CDR2 FQGNSA, per germline. V shed 1 base, J shed 3 bases, and the junction held 1 base outside the gene matches. The CDR3 runs to 14 residues. The DNA of the CDR3 is TGTGCCAGCAGCTTAGGACAGGGGGACTACGAGCAGTACTTC. The encoded protein is CASSLGQGDYEQYF.

The rearrangement joins TRBV6-1 to TRBJ1-5; a weak D match, TRBD1 (6 bases). With 4 bases removed from V and 1 base from J, the gap between germline ends came to 11 bases. The CDR3 has 15 amino acids. The germline V gene has CDR1 MNHNS and CDR2 SASEGT. CDR3 amino acids: CASSAFGTSNQPQHF. The CDR3, as DNA: TGTGCCAGCAGTGCTTTCGGGACAAGCAATCAGCCCCAGCATTTT.

The V and J genes are TRBV6-1 and TRBJ2-1; 13 bases map to TRBD2. The germline V gene has CDR1 MNHNS and CDR2 SASEGT. V trimming: 6 bases; J trimming: 2 bases; junction bases outside the gene matches: 1. The CDR3 is 15 residues long. In DNA form, the CDR3 reads TGTGCCAGCAGGGGGACTAGCGGGACCTACAATGAGCAGTTCTTC. Protein: CASRGTSGTYNEQFF.

The chain uses TRBV9 and TRBJ1-1; tentatively, D is TRBD1 (5 bases). The CDR3 is 16 amino acids. Germline V lookup: CDR1 SGDLS, CDR2 YYNGEE. The germline V and J ends were trimmed by 4 bases and 5 bases, with 21 bases remaining between them. CDR3 DNA sequence: TGTGCCAGCAGCTTCGGGGGTGGCAGTTCGAAAACTGAAGCTTTCTTT. Translating gives CASSFGGGSSKTEAFF.

The rearrangement links TRBV28 to TRBJ1-4, with D perhaps matching TRBD1 (6 bases). The CDR3 contains 15 residues. In germline, CDR1 is MDHEN, CDR2 SYDVKM. The V end lost 2 bases, the J end lost 6 bases, and 13 bases lay between the germline ends. The CDR3 nucleotides read TGTGCCAGCAGTTTAGGGGGCGCATCAGATGAAAAACTGTTTTTT. Its translation: CASSLGGASDEKLFF.

The chain links TRBV28 to TRBJ1-4; tentatively, D is TRBD1 (6 bases). The CDR3 has 14 residues. Germline V gene data show CDR1 as MDHEN and CDR2 as SYDVKM. V was shortened by 6 bases and J by 3 bases, with 11 bases between the two germline ends. Written as DNA, the CDR3 is TGTGCCAGCAGGATCTCAGGGGCTAATGAAAAACTGTTTTTT. Translating it yields CASRISGANEKLFF. Looking up the rest from reference TRBV28 and TRBJ1-4 gives the full variable domain: DVKVTQSSRYLVKRTGEKVFLECVQDMDHENMFWYRQDPGLGLRLIYFSYDVKMKEKGDIPEGYSVSREKKERFSLILESASTNQTSMYLCASRISGANEKLFFGSGTQLSVL.

V is TRBV6-5 and J is TRBJ2-7, with 7 bases matching TRBD2. The CDR3 totals 13 residues. Germline loops: CDR1 MNHEY, CDR2 SVGAGI. Unmatched junction bases numbered 3, after V lost 4 bases and J lost 3 bases. The CDR3: CASSFGLDYEQYF. Written as DNA, the CDR3 is TGTGCCAGCAGTTTCGGACTAGACTACGAGCAGTACTTC.